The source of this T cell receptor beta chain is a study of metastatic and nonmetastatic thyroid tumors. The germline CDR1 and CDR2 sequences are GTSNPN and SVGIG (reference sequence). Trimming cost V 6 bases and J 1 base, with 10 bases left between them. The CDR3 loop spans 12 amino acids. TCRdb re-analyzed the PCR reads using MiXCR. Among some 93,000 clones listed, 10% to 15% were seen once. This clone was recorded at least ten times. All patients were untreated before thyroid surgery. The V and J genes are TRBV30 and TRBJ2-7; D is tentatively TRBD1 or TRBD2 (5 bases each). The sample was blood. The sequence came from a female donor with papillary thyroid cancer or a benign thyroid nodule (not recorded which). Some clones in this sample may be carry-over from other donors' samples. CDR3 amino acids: CACGTESYEQYF. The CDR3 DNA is TGTGCCTGCGGGACGGAATCCTACGAGCAGTACTTC.